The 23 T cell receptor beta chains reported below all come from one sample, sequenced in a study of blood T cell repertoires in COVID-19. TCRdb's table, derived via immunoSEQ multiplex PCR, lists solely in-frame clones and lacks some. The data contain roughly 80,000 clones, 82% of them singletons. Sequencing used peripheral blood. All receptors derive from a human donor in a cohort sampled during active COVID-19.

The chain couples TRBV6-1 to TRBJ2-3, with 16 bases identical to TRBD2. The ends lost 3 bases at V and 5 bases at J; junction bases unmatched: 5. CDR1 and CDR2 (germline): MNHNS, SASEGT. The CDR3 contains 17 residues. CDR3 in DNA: TGTGCCAGCAGTGAGGGACTAGCGGGGGGGCCCATAGATACGCAGTATTTT. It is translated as CASSEGLAGGPIDTQYF.

In DNA, the CDR3 is TGTGCCAGCACCCCCCGACTAGCACGGGGCGGGGAGCTGTTTTTT. Its protein product is CASTPRLARGGELFF. The V and J genes are TRBV9 and TRBJ2-2; 7 bases agree with TRBD2. The CDR3 runs 15 residues. V was pared by 6 bases and J by 7 bases, with 12 bases of the junction left unmatched. Germline CDR1 SGDLS, CDR2 YYNGEE.

The CDR3: CASSHNRVGSPLHF. CDR3 nucleotide sequence: TGTGCCAGCAGCCATAACAGGGTTGGCTCACCCCTCCACTTT. V gene TRBV5-6 combines with J gene TRBJ1-6; possibly TRBD1 for D (6 bases). V shed 4 bases and J shed 10 bases, with 15 bases lying between them. The CDR3 is 14 residues long. CDR1 is SGHDT, CDR2 YYEEEE, per germline.

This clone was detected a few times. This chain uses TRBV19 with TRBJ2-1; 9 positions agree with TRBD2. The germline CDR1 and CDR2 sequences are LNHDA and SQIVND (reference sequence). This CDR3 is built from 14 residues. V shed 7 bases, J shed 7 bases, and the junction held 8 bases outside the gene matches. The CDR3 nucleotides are TGTGCCAGTAAACCAGGACTAGCGATAAATGAGCAGTTCTTC. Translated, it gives CASKPGLAINEQFF. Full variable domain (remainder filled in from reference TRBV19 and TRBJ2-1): DGGITQSPKYLFRKEGQNVTLSCEQNLNHDAMYWYRQDPGQGLRLIYYSQIVNDFQKGDIAEGYSVSREKKESFPLTVTSAQKNPTAFYLCASKPGLAINEQFFGPGTRLTVL.

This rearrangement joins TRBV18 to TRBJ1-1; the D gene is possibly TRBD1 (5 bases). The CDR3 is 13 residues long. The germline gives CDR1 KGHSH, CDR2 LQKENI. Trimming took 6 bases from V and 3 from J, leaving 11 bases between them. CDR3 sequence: CASSSGGDTEAFF. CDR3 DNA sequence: TGTGCCAGCTCGTCCGGAGGGGACACTGAAGCTTTCTTT.

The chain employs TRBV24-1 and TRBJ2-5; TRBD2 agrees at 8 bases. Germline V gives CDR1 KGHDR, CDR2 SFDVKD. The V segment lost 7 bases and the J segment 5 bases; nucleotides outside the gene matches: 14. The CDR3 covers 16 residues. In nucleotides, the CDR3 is TGTGCCACCAGCGGCGTGGGGCGGGGGGCTCAGGAGACCCAGTACTTC. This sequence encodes CATSGVGRGAQETQYF.

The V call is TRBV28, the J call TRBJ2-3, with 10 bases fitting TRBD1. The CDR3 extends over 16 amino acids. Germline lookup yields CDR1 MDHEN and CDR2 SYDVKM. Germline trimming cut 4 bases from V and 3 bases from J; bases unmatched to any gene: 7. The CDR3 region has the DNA TGTGCCAGCAGTTCCCTCGGACAGGGGGAGACAGATACGCAGTATTTT. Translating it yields CASSSLGQGETDTQYF.

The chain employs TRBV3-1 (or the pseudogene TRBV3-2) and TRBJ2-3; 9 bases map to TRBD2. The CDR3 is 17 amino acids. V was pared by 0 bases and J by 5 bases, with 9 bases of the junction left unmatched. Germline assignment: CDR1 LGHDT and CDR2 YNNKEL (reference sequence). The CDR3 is CASSQDGRGGPGDTQYF. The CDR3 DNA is TGTGCCAGCAGCCAAGATGGGCGGGGGGGCCCCGGAGATACGCAGTATTTT.

In nucleotides, the CDR3 is TGTGCCAGCAGCCCCGCACAGGGTCCTCTCAATGAGCAGTTCTTC. Protein: CASSPAQGPLNEQFF. The chain joins TRBV7-8 to TRBJ2-1; D possibly corresponds to TRBD1 (6 bases). The V end was cut by 5 bases, the J end by 6 bases, with 17 bases between. Germline assignment: CDR1 SGHVS and CDR2 FQNEAQ. CDR3 size: 15 residues.

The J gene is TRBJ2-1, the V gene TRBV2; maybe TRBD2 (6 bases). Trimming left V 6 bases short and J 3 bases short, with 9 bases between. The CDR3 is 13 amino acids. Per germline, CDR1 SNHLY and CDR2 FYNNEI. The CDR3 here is CASSSGLYNEQFF. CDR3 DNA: TGTGCCAGCAGCTCGGGACTCTACAATGAGCAGTTCTTC. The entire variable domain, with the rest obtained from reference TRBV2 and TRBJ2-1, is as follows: EPEVTQTPSHQVTQMGQEVILRCVPISNHLYFYWYRQILGQKVEFLVSFYNNEISEKSEIFDDQFSVERPDGSNFTLKIRSTKLEDSAMYFCASSSGLYNEQFFGPGTRLTVL.

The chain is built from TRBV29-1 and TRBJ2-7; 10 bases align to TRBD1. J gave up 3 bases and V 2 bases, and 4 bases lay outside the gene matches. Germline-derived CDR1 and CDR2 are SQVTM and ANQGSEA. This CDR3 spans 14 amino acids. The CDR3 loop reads CSVELGDRGYEQYF. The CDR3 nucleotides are TGCAGCGTTGAATTGGGGGACAGGGGCTACGAGCAGTACTTC.

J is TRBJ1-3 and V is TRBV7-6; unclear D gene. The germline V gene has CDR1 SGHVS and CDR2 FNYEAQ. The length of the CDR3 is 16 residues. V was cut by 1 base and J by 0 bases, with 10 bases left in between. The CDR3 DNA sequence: TGTGCCAGCAGCTTAGAACGTAGTTACTCTGGAAACACCATATATTTT. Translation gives CASSLERSYSGNTIYF.

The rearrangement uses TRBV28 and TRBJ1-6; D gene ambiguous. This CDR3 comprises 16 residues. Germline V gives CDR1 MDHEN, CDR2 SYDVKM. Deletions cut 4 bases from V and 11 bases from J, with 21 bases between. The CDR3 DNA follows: TGTGCCAGCAGTTCTCTCTCGATTCGGGAAAGGACACCCCTCCACTTT. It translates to CASSSLSIRERTPLHF.

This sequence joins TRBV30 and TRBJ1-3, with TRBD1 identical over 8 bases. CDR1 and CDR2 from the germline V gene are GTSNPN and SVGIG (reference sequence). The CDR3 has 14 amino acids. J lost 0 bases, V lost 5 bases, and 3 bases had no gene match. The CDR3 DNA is TGTGCCTGGGACAGGGGCAGCTCTGGAAACACCATATATTTT. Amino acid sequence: CAWDRGSSGNTIYF.

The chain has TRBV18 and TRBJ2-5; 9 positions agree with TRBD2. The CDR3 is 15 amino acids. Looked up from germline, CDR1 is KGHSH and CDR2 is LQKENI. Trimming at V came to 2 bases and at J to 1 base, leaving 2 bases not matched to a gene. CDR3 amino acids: CASSPGAGGQETQYF. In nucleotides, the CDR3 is TGTGCCAGCTCACCAGGAGCGGGGGGCCAAGAGACCCAGTACTTC.

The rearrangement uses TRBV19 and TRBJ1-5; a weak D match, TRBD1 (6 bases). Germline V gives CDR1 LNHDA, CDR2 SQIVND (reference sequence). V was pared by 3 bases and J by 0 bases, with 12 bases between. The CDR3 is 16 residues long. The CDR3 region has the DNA TGTGCCAGTAGTATTCTGGGGGCGAGTAGCAATCAGCCCCAGCATTTT. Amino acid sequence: CASSILGASSNQPQHF.

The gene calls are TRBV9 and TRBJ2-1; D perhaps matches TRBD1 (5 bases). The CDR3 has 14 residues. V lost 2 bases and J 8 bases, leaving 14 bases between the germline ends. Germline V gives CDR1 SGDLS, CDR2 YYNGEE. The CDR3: CASSVRVNDDEQFF. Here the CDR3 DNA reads TGTGCCAGCAGCGTCAGGGTGAATGACGATGAGCAGTTCTTC.

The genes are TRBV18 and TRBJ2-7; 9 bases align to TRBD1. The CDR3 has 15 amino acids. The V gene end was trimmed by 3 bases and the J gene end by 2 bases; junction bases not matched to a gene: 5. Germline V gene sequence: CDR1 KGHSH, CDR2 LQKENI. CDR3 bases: TGTGCCAGCTCACCCTGGACAGGGGATGCCTACGAGCAGTACTTC. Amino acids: CASSPWTGDAYEQYF.

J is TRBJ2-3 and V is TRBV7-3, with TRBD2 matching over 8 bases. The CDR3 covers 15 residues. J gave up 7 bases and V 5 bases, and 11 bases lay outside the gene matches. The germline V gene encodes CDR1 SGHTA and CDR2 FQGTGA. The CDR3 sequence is CASSRGGLESYTQYF. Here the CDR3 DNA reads TGTGCCAGCAGCCGGGGGGGACTAGAGTCATATACGCAGTATTTT.

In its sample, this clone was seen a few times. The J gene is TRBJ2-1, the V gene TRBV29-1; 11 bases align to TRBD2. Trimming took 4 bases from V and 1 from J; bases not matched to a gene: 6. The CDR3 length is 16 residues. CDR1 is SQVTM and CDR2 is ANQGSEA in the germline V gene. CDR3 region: CSVVSSGGKSYNEQFF. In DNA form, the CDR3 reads TGCAGCGTTGTCTCTAGCGGGGGGAAATCCTACAATGAGCAGTTCTTC.

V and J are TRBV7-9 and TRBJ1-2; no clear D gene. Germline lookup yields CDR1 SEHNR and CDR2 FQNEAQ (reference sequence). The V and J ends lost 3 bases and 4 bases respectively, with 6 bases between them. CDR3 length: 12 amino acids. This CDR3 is CASSFYSYGYTF. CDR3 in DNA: TGTGCCAGCAGCTTCTACAGCTATGGCTACACCTTC.

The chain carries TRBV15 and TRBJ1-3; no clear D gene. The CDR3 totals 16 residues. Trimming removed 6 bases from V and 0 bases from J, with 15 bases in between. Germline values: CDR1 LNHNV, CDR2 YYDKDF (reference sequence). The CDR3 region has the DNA TGTGCCACCAGTTCCGGGTTCTCAAACTCTGGAAACACCATATATTTT. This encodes CATSSGFSNSGNTIYF.

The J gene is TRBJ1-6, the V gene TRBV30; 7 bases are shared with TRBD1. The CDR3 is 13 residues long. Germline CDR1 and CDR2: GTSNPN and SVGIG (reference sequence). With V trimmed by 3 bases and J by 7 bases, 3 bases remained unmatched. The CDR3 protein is CAWRDRINSPLHF. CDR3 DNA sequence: TGTGCCTGGAGGGACAGGATCAATTCACCCCTCCACTTT.